Presented here are 27 T cell receptor delta chains from one specimen sequenced in a study of gamma delta lymphoproliferative disorders and STAT genes. Genomic DNA from isolated PBMCs served as the sequencing template. TCRdb re-processed the multiplex PCR reads using CATT. This table has under 5,000 delta-chain clones, around 1% appearing once. The sequenced material came from blood. The source is a human donor in good health.

Note on this clone: The protein TCRdb lists belongs to a much larger clone and differs from this DNA's translation at residue 12, which points to a read error; the protein shown is made from the DNA. The J gene is TRDJ1, the V gene TRDV2; D is perhaps TRDD3 (5 bases). Germline CDR1 and CDR2: GEAIGNYY and EKD. The CDR3 loop spans 15 amino acids. Here the CDR3 reads CACDPVLDGTDRLIF. The CDR3 coding sequence is TGTGCCTGTGACCCCGTACTGGATGGTACCGATAGACTCATCTTT.

As to this clone: This is likely an artifact of a read error, given a far larger clone one base away. This same CDR3 is encoded by further DNA sequences in the sample. The chain has TRDV2 and TRDJ1, with 8 bases fitting TRDD3. The CDR3 extends over 18 amino acids. V shed 4 bases and J 9 bases; nucleotides not matched to a gene: 24. Looked up from germline, CDR1 is GEAIGNYY and CDR2 is EKD. The CDR3 bases are TGTGCCTGTGATACCGTTGGTGGGGGATCCTCTTCTGGGTTGGAACTCATCTTT. Encoded protein: CACDTVGGGSSSGLELIF.

As for this clone: A read error is the likely source, as a far larger clone sits one nucleotide away. V is TRAV38-2/DV8 and J is TRDJ1; unclear D gene. CDR1 is TSESDYY, CDR2 QEAYKQQN, per germline. This CDR3 has 17 amino acids. Trimming cost V 4 bases and J 3 bases, with 22 bases left between them. The CDR3 DNA reads TGTGCTTATAGGGGCATATTACCCCTAACCCTTTCCGATAAACTCATCTTT. This sequence encodes CAYRGILPLTLSDKLIF.

Regarding this clone: A far larger clone differs by one base, so this is likely a read error. The same CDR3 is also encoded by other DNA sequences in this sample. The chain couples TRDV2 to TRDJ1; TRDD3 aligns across 9 bases. CDR3 length: 20 residues. Germline V gives CDR1 GEAIGNYY, CDR2 EKD. V was clipped by 3 bases and J by 0 bases; unmatched bases: 19. CDR3: CACDPIPTGGGAPYTDKLIF. The CDR3 DNA follows: TGTGCCTGTGACCCCATCCCTACTGGGGGAGGAGCTCCGTACACCGATAAACTCATCTTT.

Details on this clone: With only one base between it and a far larger clone, this is likely a read error. Different DNA sequences within this sample yield the same CDR3. The V gene is TRDV2, the J gene TRDJ1, with 13 bases that match TRDD3. V gave up 4 bases and J gave up 2 bases; unmatched junction bases: 9. Germline CDR1 and CDR2: GEAIGNYY and EKD. The CDR3 covers 17 residues. The DNA for the CDR3 is TGTGCCTGTGATTCGCTACTGGGGGATACGAGTACCGATAAACTCATCTTT. It translates to CACDSLLGDTSTDKLIF.

With respect to this clone: TCRdb assigns this DNA the protein of a much larger clone, which departs from its translation at residue 4; this likely reflects a read error, and the protein shown comes from translating the DNA. The J gene is TRDJ1, the V gene TRDV2; 7 nucleotides line up with TRDD3. The CDR3 extends over 17 amino acids. Germline CDR1 GEAIGNYY, CDR2 EKD. Here the CDR3 reads CACGTVTRGMNTDKLIF. CDR3 nucleotide sequence: TGTGCCTGTGGCACCGTAACCCGGGGGATGAACACCGATAAACTCATCTTT.

Concerning this clone itself: This DNA translates differently at residue 12 from the TCRdb protein, which is that of a much larger clone; a read error is likely, and the protein shown is the DNA's own translation. This sequence joins TRDV1 and TRDJ1; TRDD3 aligns across 9 bases. The CDR3 spans 21 residues. The V segment lost 0 bases and the J segment 1 base; nucleotides outside the gene matches: 18. The V gene's germline CDR1 is TSWWSYY and CDR2 QGS. CDR3 amino acids: CALGELRVPTAHWGTTDKLIF. In DNA form, the CDR3 reads TGTGCTCTTGGGGAACTCCGGGTTCCTACTGCGCACTGGGGGACCACCGATAAACTCATCTTT.

This clone turned up a few times. TCRdb pairs this DNA with a much larger clone's protein that differs at residue 14, likely a read error; the protein shown was translated from the DNA. The chain has TRDV2 and TRDJ3, with TRDD3 matching over 11 bases. This CDR3 is built from 18 residues. CDR1 is GEAIGNYY and CDR2 is EKD in the germline V gene. CDR3 protein: CACDMGDTYSWDTQQMFF. CDR3 in DNA: TGTGCCTGTGACATGGGGGATACGTACTCCTGGGACACCCAACAGATGTTTTTC.

This clone has a handful of counts. A far more abundant clone sits one base away, making this likely a read error. Other DNA sequences in the sample encode the same CDR3. As DNA, the CDR3 is TGTGCCTGTGACACTCTTCTCAAAGGAGGAAAACTGGGGGTCCAGACCGATAAGCTCATCTTT. Translated, it gives CACDTLLKGGKLGVQTDKLIF. The chain is built from TRDV2 and TRDJ1, with 8 bases identical to TRDD3. The CDR3 is 21 amino acids. Germline CDR1 reads GEAIGNYY; CDR2 reads EKD.

This chain connects TRDV1 to TRDJ1; 11 bases fit TRDD3. The J segment lost 3 bases and the V segment lost 4 bases, leaving 16 bases of the junction unmatched. The length of the CDR3 is 19 residues. Germline V gene lookup returns CDR1 TSWWSYY and CDR2 QGS. CDR3 bases: TGTGCTCTTGGGGTCGATATTCCTACCCTGGGGGATACAGCCGATAAACTCATCTTT. Its protein product is CALGVDIPTLGDTADKLIF.

Concerning this clone itself: This DNA's translation and the protein TCRdb lists, from a much larger clone, do not match at residue 3, likely due to a read error; the protein shown is translated from the DNA. V gene TRDV2 combines with J gene TRDJ1; 10 nucleotides line up with TRDD3. CDR3 size: 17 residues. Germline CDR1 and CDR2: GEAIGNYY and EKD. Here the CDR3 reads CARDTLGDTPYTDKLIF. The CDR3 DNA reads TGTGCCCGTGACACCTTGGGGGATACCCCTTACACCGATAAACTCATCTTT.

The table lists this clone with many counts. The J gene is TRDJ1, the V gene TRDV1; 12 bases line up with TRDD3. The V gene's germline CDR1 is TSWWSYY and CDR2 QGS. The CDR3 sequence is 27 residues long. V lost 3 bases, J lost 1 base, and 36 bases stayed unmatched. This chain's CDR3 is CALGDHIRWFRHQYWGIQGKGTDKLIF. CDR3 in DNA: TGTGCTCTTGGGGACCACATTAGATGGTTCCGACACCAATACTGGGGGATACAGGGGAAGGGCACCGATAAACTCATCTTT.

In its sample, this clone was seen a few times. A far larger clone is off by one base, so a read error is likely. Within the sample, other DNA sequences also encode this same CDR3. The chain recombines TRDV2 with TRDJ1, with a tentative D call TRDD3 (6 bases). This CDR3 has 15 amino acids. Germline CDR1 reads GEAIGNYY; CDR2 reads EKD. The CDR3 loop reads CACDTDLGYTDKLIF. CDR3 DNA: TGTGCCTGCGACACCGATCTGGGGTACACCGATAAACTCATCTTT.

A note on this clone: The protein recorded in TCRdb matches a much larger clone and deviates from this DNA's translation at residue 7, suggesting a read error; the protein here is obtained by translating the DNA. This chain joins TRDV2 and TRDJ1, with D possibly being TRDD3 (6 bases). The ends were cut back, 3 bases at V and 5 bases at J, with 18 bases in the middle. The CDR3 runs 15 residues. Germline V gene lookup returns CDR1 GEAIGNYY and CDR2 EKD. CDR3 DNA sequence: TGTGCCTGTGACGGAGTGAATGGGGGCCCAGATAAACTCATCTTT. This gives the protein CACDGVNGGPDKLIF.

A few counts support this clone. A far larger clone differs by one base, so this is likely a read error. J is TRDJ1 and V is TRDV2, with TRDD3 identical over 9 bases. This CDR3 region has 20 residues. Germline CDR1 GEAIGNYY, CDR2 EKD. The CDR3 spells CACDTLILGDPTTYTGKLIF. DNA of the CDR3: TGTGCCTGTGACACCCTCATACTGGGGGACCCAACGACGTACACCGGTAAACTCATCTTT.

This clone turned up a few times. It is likely a read error: a sequence one base away is far more abundant. At the DNA level, this CDR3 is encoded by other sequences in the same sample as well. This chain joins TRDV3 and TRDJ1; 8 bases align to TRDD3. The germline V gene encodes CDR1 TVYSNPD and CDR2 GDNSRS (reference sequence). This CDR3 has 18 residues. CDR3 region: CAFPFRLPWGYHSDKLIF. CDR3 nucleotides: TGTGCTTTTCCCTTCCGACTCCCCTGGGGATACCATTCCGATAAACTCATCTTT.

In regard to this clone: The protein TCRdb lists belongs to a much larger clone and differs from this DNA's translation at residue 9, which points to a read error; the protein shown is made from the DNA. The chain is built from TRDV2 and TRDJ3; 8 nucleotides align to TRDD3. The germline V gene encodes CDR1 GEAIGNYY and CDR2 EKD. With V trimmed by 0 bases and J by 0 bases, 15 bases remained unmatched. This CDR3 has 22 residues. The CDR3 here is CACDTAIPNGGSDSWDTRQMFF. CDR3 DNA sequence: TGTGCCTGTGACACCGCTATACCGAATGGGGGATCGGACTCCTGGGACACCCGACAGATGTTTTTC.

A word on this clone: A read error likely explains why the TCRdb protein, taken from a much larger clone, differs from this DNA's translation at residue 3; the protein shown is translated from the DNA. The rearrangement links TRDV2 to TRDJ1, with TRDD3 matching 8 bases. The CDR3 length is 18 residues. CDR1 and CDR2 from the germline V gene are GEAIGNYY and EKD. The CDR3 spells CASDGILGAAKYTDKLIF. The CDR3, as DNA: TGTGCCAGTGACGGAATACTGGGGGCCGCCAAGTACACCGATAAACTCATCTTT.

The table lists this clone with a few counts. A read error likely explains this, since a far larger clone differs by one base. The same CDR3 is also encoded by other DNA sequences in this sample. The genes are TRDV2 and TRDJ1; TRDD3 matches 11 bases. This CDR3 comprises 16 residues. Germline V gene data show CDR1 as GEAIGNYY and CDR2 as EKD. The CDR3 DNA follows: TGCGCCTGTGACTCACTACTGGGGGATAGTGGAGATAAACTCATCTTT. Its protein is CACDSLLGDSGDKLIF.

This clone has more than one count but fewer than ten. The likely explanation is a read error, given a far larger clone one base away. The chain links TRDV1 to TRDJ1; TRDD3 agrees at 11 bases. Germline CDR1 TSWWSYY, CDR2 QGS. The CDR3 contains 25 residues. Germline trimming cut 4 bases from V and 5 bases from J; bases unmatched to any gene: 36. CDR3 in amino acids: CALGGLVPTTGFTGGYPLHRDKLIF. The CDR3 DNA follows: TGTGCTCTTGGGGGACTAGTTCCTACGACTGGCTTTACTGGGGGATATCCCTTACACCGTGATAAACTCATCTTT.

This clone was recorded a few times. A read error likely explains this, since a far larger clone differs by one base. The sample contains more than one DNA sequence encoding this CDR3. The chain has TRDV1 and TRDJ1; D might be TRDD3 (5 bases). Germline CDR1 reads TSWWSYY; CDR2 reads QGS. The CDR3 runs to 16 residues. The CDR3 sequence is CALGELAPGNTDKLIF. The CDR3 nucleotides are TGTGCTCTTGGGGAATTGGCCCCGGGGAACACCGATAAGCTCATCTTT.

A remark on this clone: One base separates it from a far larger clone, so it is likely a read error. This same CDR3 is encoded by further DNA sequences in the sample. The chain is built from TRDV3 and TRDJ1; 12 nucleotides match TRDD3. The CDR3 runs 16 residues. Germline values: CDR1 TVYSNPD, CDR2 GDNSRS (reference sequence). The CDR3 nucleotides read TGTGCTTTAAGGCATTTCTGGGGGATACGCACCGATAAACTCATCTTT. It encodes CALRHFWGIRTDKLIF.

About this clone: This likely traces to a read error, being one base from a far larger clone. The same CDR3 arises from other DNA sequences in this sample as well. The rearrangement joins TRDV2 to TRDJ1; 8 bases line up with TRDD3. V was clipped by 7 bases and J by 0 bases; unmatched bases: 18. In germline, CDR1 is GEAIGNYY, CDR2 EKD. The CDR3 has 18 residues. The CDR3 loop is CACDQVKSGGPYTDKLIF. DNA of the CDR3: TGTGCCTGCGACCAGGTGAAGTCTGGGGGACCCTACACCGATAAACTCATCTTT.

In regard to this clone: The TCRdb protein, from a much larger clone, departs from this DNA's translation at residue 7, likely by read error; the protein shown derives from the DNA. This chain connects TRDV1 to TRDJ1; 9 bases line up with TRDD2. V lost 3 bases and J lost 0; bases outside the gene matches: 20. The CDR3 is made up of 21 amino acids. The germline V gene encodes CDR1 TSWWSYY and CDR2 QGS. Here the CDR3 reads CALGDSPSYDGWGRYTDKLIF. The CDR3 DNA reads as TGTGCTCTTGGGGATTCCCCTTCCTACGATGGCTGGGGCCGGTACACCGATAAACTCATCTTT.

Remarks on this clone: The protein in TCRdb stems from a much larger clone and differs at residue 7 from this DNA's translation, likely a read error; here the protein is translated from the DNA. The same CDR3 also results from other DNA sequences found in this sample. The chain combines TRDV3 with TRDJ1, with 10 bases identical to TRDD3. V lost 3 bases and J lost 1; bases outside the gene matches: 11. The CDR3 is 16 amino acids. In germline, CDR1 is TVYSNPD, CDR2 GDNSRS (reference sequence). The CDR3 here is CALRHFRGIRTDKLIF. CDR3 in DNA: TGTGCCTTAAGGCATTTCAGGGGGATACGCACCGATAAACTCATCTTT.

The gene calls are TRDV2 and TRDJ1, with 8 bases that match TRDD3. V lost 3 bases and J lost 3; bases outside the gene matches: 20. The CDR3 length is 19 residues. Germline lookup yields CDR1 GEAIGNYY and CDR2 EKD. Here the CDR3 DNA reads TGTGCCTGTGACCCAGTACTGGGGGCCCGGCGGAATATCGCCGATAAACTCATCTTT. Protein sequence: CACDPVLGARRNIADKLIF.

This clone was detected only a few times. This chain joins TRDV2 and TRDJ1; the match to TRDD3 covers 10 bases. The CDR3 extends over 17 amino acids. Germline CDR1 GEAIGNYY, CDR2 EKD. Trimming at V came to 3 bases and at J to 9 bases, leaving 18 bases not matched to a gene. The CDR3 here is CACDVVGTGGSTGELIF. CDR3 nucleotides: TGTGCCTGTGACGTCGTGGGGACTGGGGGATCCACGGGGGAACTCATCTTT.